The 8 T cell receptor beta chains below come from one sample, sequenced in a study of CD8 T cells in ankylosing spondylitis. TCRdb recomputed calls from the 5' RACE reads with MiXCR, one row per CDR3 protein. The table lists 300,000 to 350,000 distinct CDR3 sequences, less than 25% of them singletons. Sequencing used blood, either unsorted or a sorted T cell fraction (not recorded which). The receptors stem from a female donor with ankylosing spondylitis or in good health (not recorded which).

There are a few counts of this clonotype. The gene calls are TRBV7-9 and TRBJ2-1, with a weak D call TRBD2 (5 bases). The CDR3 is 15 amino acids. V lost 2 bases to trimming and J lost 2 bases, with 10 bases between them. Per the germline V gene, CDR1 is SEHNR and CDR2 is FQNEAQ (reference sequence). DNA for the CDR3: TGTGCCAGCAGCTTACGAGGGTTCACCTACAATGAGCAGTTCTTC. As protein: CASSLRGFTYNEQFF.

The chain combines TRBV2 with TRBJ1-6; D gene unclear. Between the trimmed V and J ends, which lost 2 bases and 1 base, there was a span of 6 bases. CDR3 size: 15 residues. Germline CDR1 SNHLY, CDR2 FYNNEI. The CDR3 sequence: CASSEKGSYNSPLHF. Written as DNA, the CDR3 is TGTGCCAGCAGTGAAAAGGGTTCCTATAATTCACCCCTCCACTTT. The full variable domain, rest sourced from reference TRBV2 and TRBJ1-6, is EPEVTQTPSHQVTQMGQEVILRCVPISNHLYFYWYRQILGQKVEFLVSFYNNEISEKSEIFDDQFSVERPDGSNFTLKIRSTKLEDSAMYFCASSEKGSYNSPLHFGNGTRLTVT.

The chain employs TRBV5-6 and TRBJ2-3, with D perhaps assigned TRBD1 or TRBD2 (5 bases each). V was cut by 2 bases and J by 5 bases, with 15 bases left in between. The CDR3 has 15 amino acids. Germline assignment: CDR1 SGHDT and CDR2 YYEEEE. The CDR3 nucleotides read TGTGCCAGCAGCTTTGGGTCAGGTGGGGGAGATACGCAGTATTTT. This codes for CASSFGSGGGDTQYF.

CDR3 loop: CASSLGALGETQYF. CDR3 sequence (DNA): TGTGCCAGCAGCTTGGGAGCTTTGGGAGAGACCCAGTACTTC. The chain recombines TRBV5-4 with TRBJ2-5; D remains ambiguous. The CDR3 is 14 residues long. CDR1 and CDR2 (germline): SGHNT, YYREEE (reference sequence). V lost 0 bases and J lost 4, with 10 bases in between. The variable domain in full, with the rest retrieved from reference TRBV5-4 and TRBJ2-5, is ETGVTQSPTHLIKTRGQQVTLRCSSQSGHNTVSWYQQALGQGPQFIFQYYREEENGRGNFPPRFSGLQFPNYSSELNVNALELDDSALYLCASSLGALGETQYFGPGTRLLVL.

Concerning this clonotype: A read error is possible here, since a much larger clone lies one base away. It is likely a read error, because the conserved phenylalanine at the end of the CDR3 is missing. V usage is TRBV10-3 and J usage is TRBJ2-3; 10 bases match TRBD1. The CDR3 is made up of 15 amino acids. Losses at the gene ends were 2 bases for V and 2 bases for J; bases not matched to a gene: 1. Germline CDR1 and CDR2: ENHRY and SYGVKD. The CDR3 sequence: CAISEGQGVTDTQYL. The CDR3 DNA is TGTGCCATCAGTGAGGGACAGGGGGTCACAGATACGCAGTATTTA.

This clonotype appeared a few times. This chain's CDR3 is CASSDPDTGELFF. CDR3 nucleotide sequence: TGTGCCAGCAGCGACCCCGACACCGGGGAGCTGTTTTTT. The chain recombines TRBV6-2 or TRBV6-3 with TRBJ2-2; D is ambiguous. V was pared by 6 bases and J by 3 bases, with 8 bases between. This CDR3 contains 13 residues. Germline V gene sequence: CDR1 MNHEY, CDR2 SVGEGT.

CDR3 sequence reads: CASSLLPGTNTEAFF. The CDR3 DNA sequence: TGTGCCAGCAGCTTGTTACCGGGGACGAACACTGAAGCTTTCTTT. This chain connects TRBV5-6 to TRBJ1-1, with D maybe TRBD1 (5 bases). The CDR3 spans 15 residues. Per germline, CDR1 SGHDT and CDR2 YYEEEE. V dropped 1 base and J dropped 1 base, with 11 bases sitting between them.

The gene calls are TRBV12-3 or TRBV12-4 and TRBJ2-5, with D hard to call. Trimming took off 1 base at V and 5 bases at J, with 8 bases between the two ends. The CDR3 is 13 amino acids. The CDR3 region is CASSLELRETQYF. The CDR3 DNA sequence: TGTGCCAGCAGTTTAGAGCTCCGGGAGACCCAGTACTTC.